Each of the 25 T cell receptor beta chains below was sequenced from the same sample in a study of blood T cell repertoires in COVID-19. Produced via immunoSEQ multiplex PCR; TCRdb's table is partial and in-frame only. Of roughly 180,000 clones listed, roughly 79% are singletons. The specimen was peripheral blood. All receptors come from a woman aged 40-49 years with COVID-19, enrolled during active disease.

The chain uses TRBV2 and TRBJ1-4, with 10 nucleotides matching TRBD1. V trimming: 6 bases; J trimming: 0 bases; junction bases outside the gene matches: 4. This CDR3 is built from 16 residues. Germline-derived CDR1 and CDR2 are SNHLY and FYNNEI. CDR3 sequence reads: CASSLGQGTTNEKLFF. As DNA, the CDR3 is TGTGCCAGCAGCCTGGGACAGGGGACAACTAATGAAAAACTGTTTTTT.

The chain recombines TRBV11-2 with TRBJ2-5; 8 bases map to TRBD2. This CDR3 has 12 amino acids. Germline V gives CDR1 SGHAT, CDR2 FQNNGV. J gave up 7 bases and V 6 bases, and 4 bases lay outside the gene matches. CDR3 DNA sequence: TGTGCCAGCAGGAAGGCGGGGGGGACCCAGTACTTC. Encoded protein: CASRKAGGTQYF.

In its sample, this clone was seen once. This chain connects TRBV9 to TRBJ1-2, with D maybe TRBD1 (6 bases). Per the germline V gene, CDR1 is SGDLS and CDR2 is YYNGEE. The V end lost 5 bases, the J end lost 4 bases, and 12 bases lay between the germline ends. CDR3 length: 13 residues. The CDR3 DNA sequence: TGTGCCAGCAGGGGGGCAGGTGGCTATGGCTACACCTTC. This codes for CASRGAGGYGYTF.

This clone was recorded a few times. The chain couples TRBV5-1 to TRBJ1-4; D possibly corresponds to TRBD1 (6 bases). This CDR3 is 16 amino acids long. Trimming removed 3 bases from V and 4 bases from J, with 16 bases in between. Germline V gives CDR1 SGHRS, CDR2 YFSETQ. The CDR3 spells CASSSRPGQVNEKLFF. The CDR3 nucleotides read TGCGCCAGCAGCTCTCGACCGGGACAAGTTAATGAAAAACTGTTTTTT. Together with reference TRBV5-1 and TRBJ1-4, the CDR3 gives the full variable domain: KAGVTQTPRYLIKTRGQQVTLSCSPISGHRSVSWYQQTPGQGLQFLFEYFSETQRNKGNFPGRFSGRQFSNSRSEMNVSTLELGDSALYLCASSSRPGQVNEKLFFGSGTQLSVL.

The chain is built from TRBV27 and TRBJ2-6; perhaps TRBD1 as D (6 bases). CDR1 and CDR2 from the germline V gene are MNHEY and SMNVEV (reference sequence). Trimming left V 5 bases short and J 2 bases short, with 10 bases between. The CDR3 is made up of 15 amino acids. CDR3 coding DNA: TGTGCCAGCAGTAGAGGGGGAGCTGGGGCCAACGTCCTGACTTTC. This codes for CASSRGGAGANVLTF. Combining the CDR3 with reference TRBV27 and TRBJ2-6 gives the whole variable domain EAQVTQNPRYLITVTGKKLTVTCSQNMNHEYMSWYRQDPGLGLRQIYYSMNVEVTDKGDVPEGYKVSRKEKRNFPLILESPSPNQTSLYFCASSRGGAGANVLTFGAGSRLTVL.

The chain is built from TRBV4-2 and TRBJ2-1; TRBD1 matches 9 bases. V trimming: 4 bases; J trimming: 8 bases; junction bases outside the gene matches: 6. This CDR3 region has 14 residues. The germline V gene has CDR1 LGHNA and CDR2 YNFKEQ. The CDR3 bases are TGTGCCAGCAGCCCGGGACAGGGCGTACATGAGCAGTTCTTC. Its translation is CASSPGQGVHEQFF.

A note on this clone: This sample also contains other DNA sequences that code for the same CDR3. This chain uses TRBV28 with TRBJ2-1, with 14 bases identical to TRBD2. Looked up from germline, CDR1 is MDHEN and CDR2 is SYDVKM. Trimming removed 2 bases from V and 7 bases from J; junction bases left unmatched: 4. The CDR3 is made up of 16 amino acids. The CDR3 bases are TGTGCCAGCAGTTTAGGACTAGCGGGAGGCTTGAATGAGCAGTTCTTC. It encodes CASSLGLAGGLNEQFF. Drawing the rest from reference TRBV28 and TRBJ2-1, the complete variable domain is DVKVTQSSRYLVKRTGEKVFLECVQDMDHENMFWYRQDPGLGLRLIYFSYDVKMKEKGDIPEGYSVSREKKERFSLILESASTNQTSMYLCASSLGLAGGLNEQFFGPGTRLTVL.

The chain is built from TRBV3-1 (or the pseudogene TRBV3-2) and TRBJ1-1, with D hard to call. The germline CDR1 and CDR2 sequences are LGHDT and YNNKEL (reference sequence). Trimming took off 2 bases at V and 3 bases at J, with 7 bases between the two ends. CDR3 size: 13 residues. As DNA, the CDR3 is TGTGCCAGCAGCCAAATGGGAGACACTGAAGCTTTCTTT. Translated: CASSQMGDTEAFF.

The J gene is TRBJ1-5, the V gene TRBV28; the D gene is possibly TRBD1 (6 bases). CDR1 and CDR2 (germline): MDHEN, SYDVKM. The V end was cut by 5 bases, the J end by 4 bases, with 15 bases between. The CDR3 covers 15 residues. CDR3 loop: CASSQGGGGNQPQHF. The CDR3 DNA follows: TGTGCCAGCAGTCAGGGAGGGGGAGGGAATCAGCCCCAGCATTTT.

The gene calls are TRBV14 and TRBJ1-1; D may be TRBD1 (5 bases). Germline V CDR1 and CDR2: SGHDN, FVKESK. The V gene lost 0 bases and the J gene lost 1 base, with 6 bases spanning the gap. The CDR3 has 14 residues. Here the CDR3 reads CASSQDGGNTEAFF. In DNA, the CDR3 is TGTGCCAGCAGCCAAGACGGGGGGAACACTGAAGCTTTCTTT.

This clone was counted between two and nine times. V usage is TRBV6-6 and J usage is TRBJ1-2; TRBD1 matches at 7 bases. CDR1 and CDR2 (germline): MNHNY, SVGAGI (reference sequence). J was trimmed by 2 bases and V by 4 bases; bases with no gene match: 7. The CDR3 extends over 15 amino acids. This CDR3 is CASSSRDRLNYGYTF. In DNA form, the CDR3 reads TGTGCCAGCAGTTCCCGGGACAGATTGAACTATGGCTACACCTTC.

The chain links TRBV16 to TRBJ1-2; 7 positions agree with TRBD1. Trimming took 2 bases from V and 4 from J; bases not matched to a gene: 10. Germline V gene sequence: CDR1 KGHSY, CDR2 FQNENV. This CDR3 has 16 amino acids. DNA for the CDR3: TGTGCCAGCAGCCAAGGAACCCGGGACAGTTCCTATGGCTACACCTTC. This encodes CASSQGTRDSSYGYTF.

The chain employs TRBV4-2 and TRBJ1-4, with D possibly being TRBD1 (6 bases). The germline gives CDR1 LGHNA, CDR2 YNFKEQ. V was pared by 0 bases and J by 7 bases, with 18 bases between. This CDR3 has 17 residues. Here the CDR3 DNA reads TGTGCCAGCAGCCAAGATGCAGAAGGGGGTGAAAGTGAAAAACTGTTTTTT. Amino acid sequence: CASSQDAEGGESEKLFF.

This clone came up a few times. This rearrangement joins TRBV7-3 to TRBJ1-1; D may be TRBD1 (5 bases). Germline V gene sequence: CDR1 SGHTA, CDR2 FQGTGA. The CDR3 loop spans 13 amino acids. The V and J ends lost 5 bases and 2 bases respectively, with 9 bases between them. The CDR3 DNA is TGTGCCAGCAGCCTACAGGTTAACACTGAAGCTTTCTTT. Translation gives CASSLQVNTEAFF.

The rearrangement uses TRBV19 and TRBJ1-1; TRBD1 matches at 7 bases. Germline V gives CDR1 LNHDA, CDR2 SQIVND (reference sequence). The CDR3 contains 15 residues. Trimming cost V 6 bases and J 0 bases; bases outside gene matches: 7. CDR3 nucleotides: TGTGCCAGTAGCCGGACAGGCGGCATGAACACTGAAGCTTTCTTT. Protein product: CASSRTGGMNTEAFF.

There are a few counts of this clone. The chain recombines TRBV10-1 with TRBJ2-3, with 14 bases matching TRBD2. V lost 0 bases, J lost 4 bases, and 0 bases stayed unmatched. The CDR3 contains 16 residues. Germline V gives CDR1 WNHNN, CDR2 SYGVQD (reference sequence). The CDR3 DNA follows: TGCGCCAGCAGTGAGTCGACTAGCGGGAGGGCAGATACGCAGTATTTT. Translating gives CASSESTSGRADTQYF.

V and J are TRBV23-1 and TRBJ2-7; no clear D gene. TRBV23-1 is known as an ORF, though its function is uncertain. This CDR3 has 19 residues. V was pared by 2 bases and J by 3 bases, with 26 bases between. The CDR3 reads CASSQIVKVGRLPHYEQYV. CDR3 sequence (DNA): TGCGCCAGCAGTCAAATCGTTAAGGTTGGGCGCCTCCCCCACTACGAGCAGTACGTC.

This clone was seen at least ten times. The CDR3 is CASSEAAEGTQYF. The CDR3 DNA sequence: TGCGCCAGCAGTGAAGCAGCGGAGGGGACCCAGTACTTC. The J gene is TRBJ2-5, the V gene TRBV10-1; weak D call: TRBD2 (6 bases). Germline-derived CDR1 and CDR2 are WNHNN and SYGVQD (reference sequence). There are 13 residues in the CDR3. The germline V and J ends were trimmed by 3 bases and 7 bases, with 12 bases remaining between them.

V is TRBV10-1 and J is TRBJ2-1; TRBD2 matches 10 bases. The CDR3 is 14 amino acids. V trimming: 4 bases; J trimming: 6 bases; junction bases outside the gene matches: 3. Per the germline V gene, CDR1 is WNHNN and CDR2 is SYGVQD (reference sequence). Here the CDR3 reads CASSASGGANEQFF. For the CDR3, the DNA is TGCGCCAGCAGTGCCAGCGGGGGGGCCAATGAGCAGTTCTTC.

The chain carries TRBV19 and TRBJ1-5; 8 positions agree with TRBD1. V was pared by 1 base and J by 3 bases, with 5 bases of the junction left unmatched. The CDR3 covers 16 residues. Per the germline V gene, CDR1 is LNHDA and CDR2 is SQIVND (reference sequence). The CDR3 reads CASSIVGQGANQPQHF. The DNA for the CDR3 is TGTGCCAGTAGTATAGTAGGGCAGGGGGCCAATCAGCCCCAGCATTTT.

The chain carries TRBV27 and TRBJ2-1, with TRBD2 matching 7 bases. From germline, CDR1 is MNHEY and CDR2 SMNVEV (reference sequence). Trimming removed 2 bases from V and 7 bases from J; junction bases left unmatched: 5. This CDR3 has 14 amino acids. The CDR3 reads CASSLAGAGNEQFF. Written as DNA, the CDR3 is TGTGCCAGCAGTTTAGCGGGAGCGGGGAATGAGCAGTTCTTC.

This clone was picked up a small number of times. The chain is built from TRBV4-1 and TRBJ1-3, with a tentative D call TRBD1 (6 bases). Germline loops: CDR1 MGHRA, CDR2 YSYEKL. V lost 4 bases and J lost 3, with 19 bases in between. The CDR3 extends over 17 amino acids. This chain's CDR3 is CASSLLDGGLSGNTIYF. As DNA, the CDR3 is TGCGCCAGCAGCCTCCTAGACGGGGGGCTTAGTGGAAACACCATATATTTT.

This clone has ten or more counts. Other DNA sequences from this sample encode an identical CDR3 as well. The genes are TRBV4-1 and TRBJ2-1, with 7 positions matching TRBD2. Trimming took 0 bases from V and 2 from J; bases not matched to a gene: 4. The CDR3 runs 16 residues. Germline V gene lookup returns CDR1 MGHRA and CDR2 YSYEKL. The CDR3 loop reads CASSQDLAGAYNEQFF. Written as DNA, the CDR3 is TGCGCCAGCAGCCAAGATTTGGCGGGGGCCTACAATGAGCAGTTCTTC.

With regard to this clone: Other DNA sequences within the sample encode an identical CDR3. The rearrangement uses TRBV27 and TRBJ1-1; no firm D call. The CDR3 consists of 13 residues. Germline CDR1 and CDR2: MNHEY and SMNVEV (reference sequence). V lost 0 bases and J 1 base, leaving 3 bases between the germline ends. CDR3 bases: TGTGCCAGCAGTTTATCCAGGAACACTGAAGCTTTCTTT. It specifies CASSLSRNTEAFF.

The CDR3 loop is CASSPLPGTGSANVLTF. The CDR3 region has the DNA TGTGCCAGCTCACCACTACCGGGAACAGGGAGTGCCAACGTCCTGACTTTC. The chain uses TRBV18 and TRBJ2-6; D might be TRBD1 (6 bases). The germline V and J ends were trimmed by 1 base and 7 bases, with 17 bases remaining between them. Germline CDR1 KGHSH, CDR2 LQKENI. CDR3 size: 17 residues.